The next 25 T cell receptor beta chains were all read from a single sample in a study of T cell responses to AZD1222 COVID-19 vaccine. Repertoires were generated with immunoSEQ multiplex PCR, while TCRdb's copy carries only in-frame clones and drops some. The sample consists of 90,000 to 110,000 clones, about 85% of them appearing once. Material: peripheral blood, obtained on day 0 of AZD1222 vaccination. These receptor sequences come from an adult in good health.

Only a few counts were recorded for this clone. The chain uses TRBV3-1 (or the pseudogene TRBV3-2) and TRBJ1-2; D might be TRBD1 (6 bases). Trimming cost V 1 base and J 14 bases, with 17 bases left between them. The CDR3 is made up of 13 amino acids. The germline CDR1 and CDR2 sequences are LGHDT and YNNKEL (reference sequence). This CDR3 is CASSQGRDTSQTF. The CDR3 DNA follows: TGTGCCAGCAGCCAAGGAAGGGACACCTCTCAAACCTTC.

V gene TRBV19 combines with J gene TRBJ1-1; weak D call: TRBD1 (5 bases). V was shortened by 6 bases and J by 3 bases, with 14 bases between the two germline ends. The germline V gene has CDR1 LNHDA and CDR2 SQIVND (reference sequence). The CDR3 runs 14 residues. CDR3 in DNA: TGTGCCAGTAGCCCAAGTTTCAGGGACACTGAAGCTTTCTTT. Translated, it gives CASSPSFRDTEAFF.

CDR3 sequence reads: CASSAYRGLSGNTIYF. For the CDR3, the DNA is TGTGCCAGCAGCGCCTACAGGGGCCTCTCTGGAAACACCATATATTTT. The gene calls are TRBV7-2 and TRBJ1-3, with 7 positions matching TRBD1. In germline, CDR1 is SGHTA, CDR2 FQGNSA. V shed 5 bases and J 0 bases; nucleotides not matched to a gene: 7. This CDR3 has 16 amino acids.

This clone has just one count. J is TRBJ2-7 and V is TRBV6-5; D might be TRBD1 (6 bases). The CDR3 runs 15 residues. Germline CDR1 MNHEY, CDR2 SVGAGI. V was cut by 6 bases and J by 0 bases, with 15 bases left in between. The CDR3 loop is CASSSTTGSSYEQYF. DNA for the CDR3: TGTGCCAGCAGCTCCACTACAGGGAGCTCCTACGAGCAGTACTTC.

The gene calls are TRBV4-3 and TRBJ2-7, with a tentative D call TRBD1 (5 bases). Trimming stripped 0 bases from V and 4 bases from J, with 13 bases between. Germline V gene sequence: CDR1 LGHNA, CDR2 YSLEER. The CDR3 consists of 15 residues. CDR3 DNA sequence: TGCGCCAGCAGCCAAGATAGGGGCAGGGCTTACGAGCAGTACTTC. Protein sequence: CASSQDRGRAYEQYF.

The genes are TRBV4-1 and TRBJ2-4; TRBD2 agrees at 8 bases. The germline V gene encodes CDR1 MGHRA and CDR2 YSYEKL. This CDR3 contains 19 residues. V dropped 0 bases and J dropped 0; count of bases not matched to a gene: 10. The CDR3 nucleotides are TGCGCCAGCAGCCAAGAGGGAGCGGGGGTCCCCCTAGCCAAAAACATTCAGTACTTC. Its protein is CASSQEGAGVPLAKNIQYF.

The chain employs TRBV24-1 and TRBJ2-1; TRBD2 is a possible D gene (5 bases). The CDR3 is made up of 13 amino acids. Trimming took off 3 bases at V and 8 bases at J, with 10 bases between the two ends. Germline loops: CDR1 KGHDR, CDR2 SFDVKD. The chain's CDR3 is CATSDTGFDEQFF. Written as DNA, the CDR3 is TGTGCCACCAGTGATACGGGGTTCGATGAGCAGTTCTTC.

The V call is TRBV5-5, the J call TRBJ1-5; a possible D gene is TRBD1 (6 bases). V dropped 5 bases and J dropped 7 bases, with 16 bases sitting between them. Germline V gene sequence: CDR1 SGHKS, CDR2 YYEKEE (reference sequence). CDR3 length: 14 amino acids. DNA of the CDR3: TGTGCCAGCAGGCCAGGGGTGGGGGAGCAGCCCCAGCATTTT. Amino acids: CASRPGVGEQPQHF.

This chain joins TRBV4-1 and TRBJ2-1; D may be TRBD2 (6 bases). The CDR3 contains 16 residues. The V end lost 0 bases, the J end lost 4 bases, and 13 bases lay between the germline ends. Germline-derived CDR1 and CDR2 are MGHRA and YSYEKL. The CDR3 nucleotides read TGCGCCAGCAGCCAAGATTGGGGAGGCGGGTACAATGAGCAGTTCTTC. Translating gives CASSQDWGGGYNEQFF.

The sample holds a few counts of this clone. J is TRBJ1-1 and V is TRBV5-1; tentative D call: TRBD1 (6 bases). V dropped 4 bases and J dropped 3 bases, with 16 bases sitting between them. The length of the CDR3 is 15 residues. From germline, CDR1 is SGHRS and CDR2 YFSETQ. The CDR3 DNA reads TGCGCCAGCAGCGATAATGACAGGTCCTACACTGAAGCTTTCTTT. Translating it yields CASSDNDRSYTEAFF.

A few counts support this clone. J is TRBJ1-1 and V is TRBV9; maybe TRBD1 (6 bases). The CDR3 consists of 15 residues. Germline values: CDR1 SGDLS, CDR2 YYNGEE. Trimming shortened V by 0 bases and J by 5 bases, and 14 bases separated the two germline ends. CDR3 sequence (DNA): TGTGCCAGCAGCGTAGCCGGGACACCGGAGACTGAAGCTTTCTTT. This gives the protein CASSVAGTPETEAFF.

The V call is TRBV3-1 (or the pseudogene TRBV3-2), the J call TRBJ1-1; maybe TRBD1 (6 bases). The V and J ends lost 1 base and 2 bases respectively, with 20 bases between them. The CDR3 covers 18 residues. Germline CDR1 is LGHDT and CDR2 is YNNKEL (reference sequence). This chain's CDR3 is CASSQGWLGYRENTEAFF. In nucleotides, the CDR3 is TGTGCCAGCAGCCAAGGATGGTTAGGTTACAGGGAAAACACTGAAGCTTTCTTT.

This chain links TRBV5-1 with TRBJ2-7, with 8 bases lining up with TRBD1. J gave up 4 bases and V 5 bases, and 5 bases lay outside the gene matches. The CDR3 length is 13 residues. Germline CDR1 is SGHRS and CDR2 is YFSETQ. CDR3 in amino acids: CASRYTGGYEQYF. The CDR3 coding sequence is TGCGCCAGCAGGTACACAGGGGGGTACGAGCAGTACTTC. The whole variable domain, remainder taken from reference TRBV5-1 and TRBJ2-7, is KAGVTQTPRYLIKTRGQQVTLSCSPISGHRSVSWYQQTPGQGLQFLFEYFSETQRNKGNFPGRFSGRQFSNSRSEMNVSTLELGDSALYLCASRYTGGYEQYFGPGTRLTVT.

This chain links TRBV10-1 with TRBJ2-5; D tentatively reads TRBD1 or TRBD2 (5 bases each). The V end lost 5 bases, the J end lost 3 bases, and 13 bases lay between the germline ends. This CDR3 contains 14 residues. CDR1 is WNHNN, CDR2 SYGVQD, per germline (reference sequence). The CDR3 region is CASSRDRPEETQYF. As DNA, the CDR3 is TGCGCCAGCAGTCGGGACCGCCCGGAAGAGACCCAGTACTTC.

The chain has TRBV7-8 and TRBJ2-1; 9 nucleotides line up with TRBD2. The CDR3 spans 14 residues. The germline CDR1 and CDR2 sequences are SGHVS and FQNEAQ. V gave up 5 bases and J gave up 10 bases; unmatched junction bases: 9. The CDR3 sequence is CASSRGLASGEQFF. CDR3 DNA: TGTGCCAGCAGCCGAGGACTAGCGTCTGGAGAGCAGTTCTTC.

V usage is TRBV4-1 and J usage is TRBJ2-1; 10 bases are shared with TRBD1. From germline, CDR1 is MGHRA and CDR2 YSYEKL. Trimming at V came to 1 base and at J to 5 bases, leaving 8 bases not matched to a gene. The CDR3 length is 17 residues. CDR3 bases: TGCGCCAGCAGCCAAGCCGGAGGGACAGGGGCCCACAATGAGCAGTTCTTC. Protein: CASSQAGGTGAHNEQFF.

Only a few counts were recorded for this clone. This chain connects TRBV7-2 to TRBJ2-2, with 8 positions matching TRBD2. V lost 6 bases and J lost 3; bases outside the gene matches: 6. CDR1 is SGHTA and CDR2 is FQGNSA in the germline V gene. The CDR3 totals 15 residues. This CDR3 is CASSFLGLDTGELFF. The CDR3 coding sequence is TGTGCCAGCAGTTTCTTGGGACTAGACACCGGGGAGCTGTTTTTT.

There are a few counts of this clone. The rearrangement links TRBV6-2 or TRBV6-3 to TRBJ2-1; 9 bases agree with TRBD2. This CDR3 is 18 amino acids long. CDR1 is MNHEY, CDR2 SVGEGT, per germline. V shed 6 bases, J shed 2 bases, and the junction held 14 bases outside the gene matches. The CDR3 DNA reads TGTGCCAGCAGCCCCTTAGTGAGCCAGCGGGAGGCCTACAATGAGCAGTTCTTC. This encodes CASSPLVSQREAYNEQFF.

The V gene is TRBV28, the J gene TRBJ1-2, with 8 nucleotides matching TRBD1. V lost 3 bases and J lost 5; bases outside the gene matches: 11. Germline CDR1 reads MDHEN; CDR2 reads SYDVKM. The CDR3 extends over 16 amino acids. The CDR3 sequence: CASSLSQGAGKYGYTF. For the CDR3, the DNA is TGTGCCAGCAGTTTGTCTCAGGGGGCGGGAAAATATGGCTACACCTTC.

Only one count was recorded for this clone. V usage is TRBV2 and J usage is TRBJ2-1; 7 bases map to TRBD1. The germline V gene has CDR1 SNHLY and CDR2 FYNNEI. After removal of 6 bases from V and 8 bases from J, the junction contained 4 bases not matched to a gene. CDR3 size: 12 residues. This chain's CDR3 is CASSRQGYEQFF. As DNA, the CDR3 is TGTGCCAGCAGCAGACAGGGCTATGAGCAGTTCTTC.

This sequence joins TRBV7-6 and TRBJ2-5; D may match TRBD1 or TRBD2 (5 bases each). CDR1 and CDR2 (germline): SGHVS, FNYEAQ. The ends were cut back, 5 bases at V and 2 bases at J, with 21 bases in the middle. CDR3 length equals 17 residues. The DNA of the CDR3 is TGTGCCAGCAGCCGCGAGGGAACAGGTCCTCTTCAAGAGACCCAGTACTTC. As protein: CASSREGTGPLQETQYF.

The rearrangement links TRBV7-9 to TRBJ1-1; D perhaps matches TRBD1 (6 bases). The length of the CDR3 is 15 residues. The V and J ends lost 5 bases and 1 base respectively, with 14 bases between them. The V gene's germline CDR1 is SEHNR and CDR2 FQNEAQ (reference sequence). CDR3 nucleotide sequence: TGTGCCAGCAGCACTCGACAGGTTACGAACACTGAAGCTTTCTTT. Residues: CASSTRQVTNTEAFF.

The rearrangement uses TRBV28 and TRBJ1-3; TRBD1 agrees at 9 bases. The germline V gene has CDR1 MDHEN and CDR2 SYDVKM. The J segment lost 4 bases and the V segment lost 6 bases, leaving 4 bases of the junction unmatched. This CDR3 comprises 14 residues. The CDR3 sequence: CASRTTGGGNTIYF. CDR3 DNA sequence: TGTGCCAGCAGGACTACAGGGGGCGGAAACACCATATATTTT. The full variable domain, with the rest looked up from reference TRBV28 and TRBJ1-3, is DVKVTQSSRYLVKRTGEKVFLECVQDMDHENMFWYRQDPGLGLRLIYFSYDVKMKEKGDIPEGYSVSREKKERFSLILESASTNQTSMYLCASRTTGGGNTIYFGEGSWLTVV.

The V and J genes are TRBV19 and TRBJ2-4; D unclear. V lost 3 bases, J lost 4 bases, and 10 bases lay in between. The CDR3 contains 14 residues. Germline V gives CDR1 LNHDA, CDR2 SQIVND (reference sequence). CDR3 DNA sequence: TGTGCCAGTAGTATGGTCGGCGAGAAAAACATTCAGTACTTC. The encoded protein is CASSMVGEKNIQYF.

V and J are TRBV9 and TRBJ1-2, with D uncertain. Germline V CDR1 and CDR2: SGDLS, YYNGEE. The CDR3 sequence is 15 residues long. The ends were cut back, 4 bases at V and 8 bases at J, with 21 bases in the middle. In nucleotides, the CDR3 is TGTGCCAGCAGCCCCCTCCCAGGACCCCAGAGAGGCTACACCTTC. Protein sequence: CASSPLPGPQRGYTF.